This T cell receptor (beta chain) is from a study of PD-1 blockade in classical Hodgkin lymphoma. Study context: Nivolumab was given intravenously to patients at 3 mg/kg every 2 weeks. Study-wide points: Newly diagnosed patients and complete responders had comparable diversity at baseline. Diversity in CD4+ TCRs, unlike that measured in CD8+ TCRs, had risen significantly by C4D1.

Every patient experienced relapse after autologous stem cell transplantation, and brentuximab vedotin exposure varied. From thawed PBMCs, magnetic negative selection was used to isolate the CD8+ T cells. The CDR3 loop spans 13 amino acids. The V gene end was trimmed by 5 bases and the J gene end by 10 bases; junction bases not matched to a gene: 8. Looked up from germline, CDR1 is SEHNR and CDR2 is FQNEAQ (reference sequence). Points on this clone: The antigen is undetermined.

Produced via immunoSEQ multiplex PCR; TCRdb's table is partial and in-frame only. The sample consists of about 1,500 clones, 84% of them appearing once. The sequence was obtained from a human donor with classical Hodgkin lymphoma. The rearrangement uses TRBV7-9 and TRBJ2-1, with 7 bases identical to TRBD1. The specimen was CD8+ T cells from blood, collected at baseline. CDR3 sequence: CASSPQTGQEQFF. CDR3 coding DNA: TGTGCCAGCAGCCCGCAGACAGGGCAAGAGCAGTTCTTC.